The 25 T cell receptor beta chains below come from one sample, sequenced in a study of control samples from healthy donors and cancer patients. Using immunoSEQ multiplex PCR, the repertoire was profiled, and TCRdb retains in-frame clones only, with some absent. The sample lists around 22,000 clones, 85% occurring once. Input material: PBMCs. These receptor sequences come from a man aged 55 to 70 with head and neck cancer.

The genes are TRBV11-2 and TRBJ2-1; 9 bases agree with TRBD1. The trim removed 5 bases at V and 3 bases at J, leaving 5 bases unmatched. The CDR3 has 15 amino acids. Germline lookup yields CDR1 SGHAT and CDR2 FQNNGV. The CDR3 spells CASSPPGQGYNEQFF. The CDR3 bases are TGTGCCAGCAGCCCACCGGGACAGGGCTACAATGAGCAGTTCTTC.

This chain links TRBV18 with TRBJ2-7; D possibly corresponds to TRBD2 (5 bases). V lost 4 bases to trimming and J lost 2 bases, with 24 bases between them. The length of the CDR3 is 18 residues. The germline V gene has CDR1 KGHSH and CDR2 LQKENI. The CDR3, as DNA: TGTGCCAGCTCACTCAACCCCCTCACCCTGAGGGCGGCCTACGAGCAGTACTTC. Protein sequence: CASSLNPLTLRAAYEQYF.

This rearrangement joins TRBV2 to TRBJ2-7; TRBD1 is a possible D gene (5 bases). Germline-derived CDR1 and CDR2 are SNHLY and FYNNEI. This CDR3 is 13 amino acids long. V shed 1 base and J shed 2 bases, with 6 bases lying between them. The CDR3 spells CASSEETAYEQYV. As DNA, the CDR3 is TGTGCCAGCAGTGAAGAGACAGCCTACGAGCAGTACGTC.

The chain carries TRBV6-1 and TRBJ2-2; D unresolved. Germline CDR1 is MNHNS and CDR2 is SASEGT. The CDR3 extends over 13 amino acids. The germline V and J ends were trimmed by 0 bases and 7 bases, with 6 bases remaining between them. The CDR3 loop is CASSEARFGELFF. For the CDR3, the DNA is TGTGCCAGCAGTGAAGCGCGGTTCGGGGAGCTGTTTTTT.

The V call is TRBV6-1, the J call TRBJ2-2; D unresolved. In germline, CDR1 is MNHNS, CDR2 SASEGT. This CDR3 has 14 residues. V shed 1 base and J shed 7 bases, with 10 bases lying between them. The CDR3, as DNA: TGTGCCAGCAGTGAAGTAGAGGAGAACGGGGAGCTGTTTTTT. As protein: CASSEVEENGELFF.

This clone was seen just once. The J gene is TRBJ1-1, the V gene TRBV28; 11 bases align to TRBD1. Germline loops: CDR1 MDHEN, CDR2 SYDVKM. J was trimmed by 7 bases and V by 3 bases; bases with no gene match: 10. CDR3 length equals 16 residues. The CDR3 DNA follows: TGTGCCAGCAGTTTCGGGAGGACAGGGGGCGGGGGTGAAGCTTTCTTT. Its translation: CASSFGRTGGGGEAFF.

The chain is built from TRBV27 and TRBJ2-3, with 14 nucleotides matching TRBD2. Germline V gives CDR1 MNHEY, CDR2 SMNVEV (reference sequence). The CDR3 covers 16 residues. Germline trimming cut 5 bases from V and 6 bases from J; bases unmatched to any gene: 7. The CDR3, as DNA: TGTGCCAGCAGTCTCCACCGACTAGCGGGGGGGGATACGCAGTATTTT. This translates into CASSLHRLAGGDTQYF.

This clone was detected only once. The chain uses TRBV18 and TRBJ1-2; D is ambiguous. Germline V gene sequence: CDR1 KGHSH, CDR2 LQKENI. The CDR3 contains 12 residues. Trimming removed 2 bases at V and 7 bases at J, with 8 bases between. CDR3 nucleotides: TGTGCCAGCTCACCAGCGAAGGCTGGCTACACCTTC. Translated: CASSPAKAGYTF.

The CDR3 bases are TGCGCCAGCAGCCAAAGCGGAGCGGGGAATGAGCAGTTCTTC. Encoded protein: CASSQSGAGNEQFF. V is TRBV4-1 and J is TRBJ2-1; 7 bases align to TRBD2. Trimming removed 2 bases from V and 7 bases from J; junction bases left unmatched: 5. The length of the CDR3 is 14 residues. Germline CDR1 MGHRA, CDR2 YSYEKL.

The DNA for the CDR3 is TGCGCCAGCAGCGGGGACAGGGTCAACACTGAAGCTTTCTTT. Protein sequence: CASSGDRVNTEAFF. The gene calls are TRBV10-2 and TRBJ1-1; TRBD1 agrees at 9 bases. V trimming: 6 bases; J trimming: 2 bases; junction bases outside the gene matches: 4. Per germline, CDR1 WSHSY and CDR2 SAAADI. CDR3 length equals 14 residues.

Only a few counts were recorded for this clone. The sample carries other DNA sequences with the same CDR3. The gene calls are TRBV7-8 and TRBJ1-4; D perhaps matches TRBD1 (6 bases). CDR3 size: 16 residues. The V and J ends lost 5 bases and 8 bases respectively, with 21 bases between them. The germline V gene encodes CDR1 SGHVS and CDR2 FQNEAQ. CDR3 amino acids: CASSHRNRDGGEKLFF. The CDR3 DNA reads as TGTGCCAGCAGCCACCGGAACAGGGACGGAGGGGAAAAACTGTTTTTT.

This chain joins TRBV12-3 or TRBV12-4 and TRBJ1-1; unclear D gene. V was shortened by 2 bases and J by 7 bases, with 8 bases between the two germline ends. The CDR3 is made up of 12 amino acids. The CDR3 DNA is TGTGCCAGCAGTTTAAACAGTGGTGAAGCTTTCTTT. Its protein is CASSLNSGEAFF.

This chain connects TRBV6-1 to TRBJ1-1, with D perhaps TRBD1 (5 bases). The V end was cut by 2 bases, the J end by 10 bases, with 17 bases between. Looked up from germline, CDR1 is MNHNS and CDR2 is SASEGT. The CDR3 covers 14 residues. This CDR3 reads CASSEYGGRIGAFF. Here the CDR3 DNA reads TGTGCCAGCAGTGAATATGGGGGGAGAATCGGAGCTTTCTTT.

The genes are TRBV10-3 and TRBJ2-1; tentative D call: TRBD2 (5 bases). V was clipped by 6 bases and J by 9 bases, with 27 bases between them. In germline, CDR1 is ENHRY, CDR2 SYGVKD. This CDR3 has 17 residues. The CDR3 sequence: CAISLPARGSRSLEQFF. As DNA, the CDR3 is TGTGCCATCAGCTTACCCGCCCGGGGAAGTCGGTCTCTTGAGCAGTTCTTC.

V is TRBV4-1 and J is TRBJ1-1; D is uncertain. The V end was cut by 0 bases, the J end by 0 bases, with 8 bases between. Germline-derived CDR1 and CDR2 are MGHRA and YSYEKL. CDR3 length: 15 amino acids. The CDR3 nucleotides are TGCGCCAGCAGCCAAGACGAGGAAATGAACACTGAAGCTTTCTTT. Protein product: CASSQDEEMNTEAFF.

This clone was seen a handful of times. The CDR3 DNA reads as TGTGCCAGCAGTTACCAGGGACAGACCACAGATACGCAGTATTTT. It specifies CASSYQGQTTDTQYF. V is TRBV6-5 and J is TRBJ2-3; TRBD1 aligns across 7 bases. V lost 2 bases to trimming and J lost 2 bases; unmatched junction nucleotides: 4. Germline CDR1 is MNHEY and CDR2 is SVGAGI. The CDR3 is 15 amino acids.

CDR3 in DNA: TGTGCCACCAGTGATTGGGCGGATGGCTACACCTTC. This sequence encodes CATSDWADGYTF. The chain recombines TRBV24-1 with TRBJ1-2; D ambiguous. Germline CDR1 and CDR2: KGHDR and SFDVKD. The length of the CDR3 is 12 residues. V was cut by 2 bases and J by 6 bases, with 6 bases left in between.

CDR3 amino acids: CASTIAGGPYEQYF. The CDR3 nucleotides read TGTGCCAGCACTATAGCGGGAGGGCCGTACGAGCAGTACTTC. This chain links TRBV2 with TRBJ2-7; TRBD2 matches 11 bases. Per germline, CDR1 SNHLY and CDR2 FYNNEI. The CDR3 consists of 14 residues. The J segment lost 4 bases and the V segment lost 7 bases, leaving 6 bases of the junction unmatched.

V usage is TRBV27 and J usage is TRBJ2-7; 9 bases line up with TRBD2. Trimming removed 6 bases from V and 0 bases from J; junction bases left unmatched: 3. The germline V gene encodes CDR1 MNHEY and CDR2 SMNVEV (reference sequence). This CDR3 comprises 14 residues. The CDR3 sequence is CASRDSGSSYEQYF. The CDR3 region has the DNA TGTGCCAGCAGGGATAGCGGGAGCTCCTACGAGCAGTACTTC.

This chain uses TRBV6-5 with TRBJ1-2; no reliable D call. Between the trimmed V and J ends, which lost 0 bases and 4 bases, there was a span of 9 bases. This CDR3 is built from 14 residues. The V gene's germline CDR1 is MNHEY and CDR2 SVGAGI. The chain's CDR3 is CASSYSKLAYGYTF. The CDR3 DNA reads as TGTGCCAGCAGTTACTCGAAGTTAGCCTATGGCTACACCTTC.

The genes are TRBV7-3 and TRBJ2-1; 8 bases line up with TRBD2. J gave up 6 bases and V 4 bases, and 8 bases lay outside the gene matches. The CDR3 covers 15 residues. The germline CDR1 and CDR2 sequences are SGHTA and FQGTGA. The CDR3 region is CASSSTSARSNEQFF. The DNA of the CDR3 is TGTGCCAGCAGCTCGACTAGCGCCCGTTCCAATGAGCAGTTCTTC. Full variable domain (remainder filled in from reference TRBV7-3 and TRBJ2-1): GAGVSQTPSNKVTEKGKYVELRCDPISGHTALYWYRQSLGQGPEFLIYFQGTGAADDSGLPNDRFFAVRPEGSVSTLKIQRTERGDSAVYLCASSSTSARSNEQFFGPGTRLTVL.

The chain carries TRBV6-5 and TRBJ1-2; D might be TRBD1 (6 bases). V lost 6 bases and J 0 bases, leaving 11 bases between the germline ends. The CDR3 length is 14 residues. Germline V gene sequence: CDR1 MNHEY, CDR2 SVGAGI. CDR3 sequence (DNA): TGTGCCAGCAGGCAGACAGGAACTAACTATGGCTACACCTTC. This codes for CASRQTGTNYGYTF.

V and J are TRBV11-2 and TRBJ2-1, with no clear D. Germline lookup yields CDR1 SGHAT and CDR2 FQNNGV. The CDR3 contains 12 residues. Trimming left V 2 bases short and J 13 bases short, with 12 bases between. CDR3 protein: CASSLLLMEQFF. CDR3 bases: TGTGCCAGCAGCTTATTGCTCATGGAACAGTTCTTC. The full variable domain, its missing parts supplied by reference TRBV11-2 and TRBJ2-1, is EAGVAQSPRYKIIEKRQSVAFWCNPISGHATLYWYQQILGQGPKLLIQFQNNGVVDDSQLPKDRFSAERLKGVDSTLKIQPAKLEDSAVYLCASSLLLMEQFFGPGTRLTVL.

The rearrangement links TRBV28 to TRBJ2-1, with a weak D call TRBD1 (6 bases). The CDR3 has 15 residues. Germline V gene sequence: CDR1 MDHEN, CDR2 SYDVKM. The V end lost 2 bases, the J end lost 7 bases, and 15 bases lay between the germline ends. The CDR3: CASSLIGTLWNEQFF. The CDR3 DNA sequence: TGTGCCAGCAGTTTAATCGGGACATTATGGAATGAGCAGTTCTTC.

The V call is TRBV7-9, the J call TRBJ2-7, with 10 bases matching TRBD1. This CDR3 contains 15 residues. The ends lost 5 bases at V and 5 bases at J; junction bases unmatched: 9. CDR1 SEHNR and CDR2 FQNEAQ come from the germline V gene (reference sequence). In DNA, the CDR3 is TGTGCCAGCAGCCTTCGGGACAGGGGAGTTGACGAGCAGTACTTC. Amino acids: CASSLRDRGVDEQYF. Together with reference TRBV7-9 and TRBJ2-7, the CDR3 gives the full variable domain: DTGVSQNPRHKITKRGQNVTFRCDPISEHNRLYWYRQTLGQGPEFLTYFQNEAQLEKSRLLSDRFSAERPKGSFSTLEIQRTEQGDSAMYLCASSLRDRGVDEQYFGPGTRLTVT.